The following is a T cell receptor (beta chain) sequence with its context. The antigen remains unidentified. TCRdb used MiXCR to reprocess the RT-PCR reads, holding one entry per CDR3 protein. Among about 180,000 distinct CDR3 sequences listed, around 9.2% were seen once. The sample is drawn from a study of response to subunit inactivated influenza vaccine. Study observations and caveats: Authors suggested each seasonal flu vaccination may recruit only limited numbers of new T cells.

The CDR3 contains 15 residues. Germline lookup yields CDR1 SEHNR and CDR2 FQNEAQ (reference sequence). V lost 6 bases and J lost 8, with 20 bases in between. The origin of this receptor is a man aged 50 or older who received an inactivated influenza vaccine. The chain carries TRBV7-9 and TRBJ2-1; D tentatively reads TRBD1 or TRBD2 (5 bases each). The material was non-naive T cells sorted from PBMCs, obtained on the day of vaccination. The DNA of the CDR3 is TGTGCCAGCAGACGACCGGGACCTCCGGCTGATGAGCAGTTCTTC. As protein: CASRRPGPPADEQFF.